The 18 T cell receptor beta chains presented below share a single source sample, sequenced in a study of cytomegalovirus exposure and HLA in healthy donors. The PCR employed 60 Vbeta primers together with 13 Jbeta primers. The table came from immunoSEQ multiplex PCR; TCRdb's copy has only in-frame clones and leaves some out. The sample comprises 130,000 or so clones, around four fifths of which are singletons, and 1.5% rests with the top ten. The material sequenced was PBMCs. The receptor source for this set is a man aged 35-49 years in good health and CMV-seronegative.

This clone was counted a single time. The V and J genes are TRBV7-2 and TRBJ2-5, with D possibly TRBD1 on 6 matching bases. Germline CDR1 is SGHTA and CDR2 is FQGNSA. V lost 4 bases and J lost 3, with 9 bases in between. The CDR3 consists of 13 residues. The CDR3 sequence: CASSSQGKETQYF. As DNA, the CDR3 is TGTGCCAGCAGCTCACAGGGAAAAGAGACCCAGTACTTC.

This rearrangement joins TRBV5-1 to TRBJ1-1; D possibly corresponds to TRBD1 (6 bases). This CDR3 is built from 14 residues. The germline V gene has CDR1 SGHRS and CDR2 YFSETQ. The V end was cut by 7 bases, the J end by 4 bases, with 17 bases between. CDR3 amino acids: CASRRQDKLTEAFF. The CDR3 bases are TGCGCCAGCCGGCGACAGGACAAGCTCACTGAAGCTTTCTTT.

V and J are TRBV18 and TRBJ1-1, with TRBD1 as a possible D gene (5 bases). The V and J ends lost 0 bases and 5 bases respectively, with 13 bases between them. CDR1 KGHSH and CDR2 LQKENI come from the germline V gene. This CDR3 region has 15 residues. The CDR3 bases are TGTGCCAGCTCACCACCGTCAGGGAGGGCGACTGAAGCTTTCTTT. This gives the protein CASSPPSGRATEAFF.

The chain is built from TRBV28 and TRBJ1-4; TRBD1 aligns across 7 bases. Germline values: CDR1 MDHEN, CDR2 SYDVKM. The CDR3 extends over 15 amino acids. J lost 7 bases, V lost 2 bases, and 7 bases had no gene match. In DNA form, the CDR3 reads TGTGCCAGCAGTTTAGTTGACAGGGTCGGTGAAAAACTGTTTTTT. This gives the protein CASSLVDRVGEKLFF.

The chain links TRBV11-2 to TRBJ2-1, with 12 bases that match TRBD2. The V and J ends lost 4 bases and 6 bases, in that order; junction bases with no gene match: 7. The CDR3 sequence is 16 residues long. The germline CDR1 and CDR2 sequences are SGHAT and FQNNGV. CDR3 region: CASSSWTSGVSNEQFF. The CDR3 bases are TGTGCCAGCAGCTCCTGGACTAGCGGGGTTAGCAATGAGCAGTTCTTC.

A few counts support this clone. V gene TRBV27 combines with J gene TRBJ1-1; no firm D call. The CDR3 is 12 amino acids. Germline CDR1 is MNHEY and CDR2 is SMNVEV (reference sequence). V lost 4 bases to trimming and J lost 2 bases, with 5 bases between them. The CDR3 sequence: CASSSRNTEAFF. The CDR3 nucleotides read TGTGCCAGCAGTTCGCGAAACACTGAAGCTTTCTTT.

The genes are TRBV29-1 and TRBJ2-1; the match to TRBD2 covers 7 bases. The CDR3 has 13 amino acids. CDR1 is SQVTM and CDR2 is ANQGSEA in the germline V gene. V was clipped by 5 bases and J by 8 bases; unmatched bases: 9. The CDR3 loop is CSVLSGGRDEQFF. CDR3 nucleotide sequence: TGCAGCGTTTTAAGTGGGGGGAGGGATGAGCAGTTCTTC.

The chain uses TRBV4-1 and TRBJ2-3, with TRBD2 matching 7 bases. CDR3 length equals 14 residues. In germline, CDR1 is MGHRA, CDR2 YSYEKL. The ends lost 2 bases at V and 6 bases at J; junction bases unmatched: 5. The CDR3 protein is CASSQSAGVDTQYF. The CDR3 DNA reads TGCGCCAGCAGCCAATCGGCGGGAGTGGATACGCAGTATTTT.

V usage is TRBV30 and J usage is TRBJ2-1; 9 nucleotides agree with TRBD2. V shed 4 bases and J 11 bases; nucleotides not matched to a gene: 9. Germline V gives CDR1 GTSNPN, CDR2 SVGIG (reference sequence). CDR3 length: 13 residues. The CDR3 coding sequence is TGTGCCTGGAACCCGGGACTAGCAGAGAAGCAGTTCTTC. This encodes CAWNPGLAEKQFF.

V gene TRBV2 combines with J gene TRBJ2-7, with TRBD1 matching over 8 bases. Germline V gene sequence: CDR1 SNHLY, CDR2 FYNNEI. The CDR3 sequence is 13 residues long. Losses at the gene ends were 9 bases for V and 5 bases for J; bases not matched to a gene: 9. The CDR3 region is CASRQGPINEQYF. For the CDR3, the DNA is TGTGCCAGTCGACAGGGGCCCATCAACGAGCAGTACTTC.

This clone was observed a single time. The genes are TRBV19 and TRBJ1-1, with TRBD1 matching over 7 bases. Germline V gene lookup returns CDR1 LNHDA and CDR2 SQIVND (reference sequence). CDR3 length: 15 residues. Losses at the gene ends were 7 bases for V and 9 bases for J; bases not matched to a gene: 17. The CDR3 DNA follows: TGTGCCAGTACCGATGACAGGGCGGCGCCTCTTAAAGCTTTCTTT. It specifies CASTDDRAAPLKAFF.

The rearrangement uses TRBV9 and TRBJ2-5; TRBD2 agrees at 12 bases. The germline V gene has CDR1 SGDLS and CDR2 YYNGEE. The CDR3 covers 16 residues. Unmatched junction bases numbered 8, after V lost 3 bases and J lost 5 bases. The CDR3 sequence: CASSATLAGGTETQYF. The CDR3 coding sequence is TGTGCCAGCAGCGCAACACTAGCGGGGGGTACGGAGACCCAGTACTTC.

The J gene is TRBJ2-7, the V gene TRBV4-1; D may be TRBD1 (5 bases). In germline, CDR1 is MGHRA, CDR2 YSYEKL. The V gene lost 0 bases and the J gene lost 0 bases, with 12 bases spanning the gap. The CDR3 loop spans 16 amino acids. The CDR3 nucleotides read TGCGCCAGCAGCCAAGATGTGGACATTCTCTCCTACGAGCAGTACTTC. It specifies CASSQDVDILSYEQYF.

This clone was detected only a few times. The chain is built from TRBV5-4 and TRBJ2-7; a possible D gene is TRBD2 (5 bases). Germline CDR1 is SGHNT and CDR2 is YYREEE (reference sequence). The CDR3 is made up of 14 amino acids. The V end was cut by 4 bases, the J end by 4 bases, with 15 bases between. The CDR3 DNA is TGTGCCAGCAGCCCGGTTGGCGGGTCTTACGAGCAGTACTTC. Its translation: CASSPVGGSYEQYF.

CDR3 sequence (DNA): TGTGCCAGCAGTGAAGCACGCCGGGACAGGAACCCTGGAAACACCATATATTTT. It yields the protein CASSEARRDRNPGNTIYF. The chain has TRBV6-1 and TRBJ1-3, with 8 bases matching TRBD1. This CDR3 has 18 amino acids. V lost 0 bases to trimming and J lost 2 bases; unmatched junction nucleotides: 9. Looked up from germline, CDR1 is MNHNS and CDR2 is SASEGT.

CDR3 in amino acids: CASSLGQNYEQYF. In nucleotides, the CDR3 is TGCGCCAGCAGCTTGGGACAGAACTACGAGCAGTACTTC. The J gene is TRBJ2-7, the V gene TRBV5-1; a weak D match, TRBD1 (5 bases). V lost 0 bases and J 3 bases, leaving 7 bases between the germline ends. The germline V gene has CDR1 SGHRS and CDR2 YFSETQ. This CDR3 spans 13 amino acids. Full variable domain (outside the CDR3, taken from reference TRBV5-1 and TRBJ2-7): KAGVTQTPRYLIKTRGQQVTLSCSPISGHRSVSWYQQTPGQGLQFLFEYFSETQRNKGNFPGRFSGRQFSNSRSEMNVSTLELGDSALYLCASSLGQNYEQYFGPGTRLTVT.

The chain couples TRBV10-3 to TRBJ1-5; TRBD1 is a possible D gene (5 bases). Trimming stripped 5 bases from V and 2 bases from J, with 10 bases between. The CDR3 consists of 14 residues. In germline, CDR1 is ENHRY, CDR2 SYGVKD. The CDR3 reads CAISQGERNQPQHF. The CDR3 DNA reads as TGTGCCATCAGTCAGGGTGAACGCAATCAGCCCCAGCATTTT.

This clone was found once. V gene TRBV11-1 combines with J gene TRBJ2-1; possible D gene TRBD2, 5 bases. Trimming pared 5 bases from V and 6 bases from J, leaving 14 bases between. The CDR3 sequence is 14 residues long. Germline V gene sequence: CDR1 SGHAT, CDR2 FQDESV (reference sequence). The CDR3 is CASSPIVGVNEQFF. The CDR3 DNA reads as TGTGCCAGCAGCCCAATTGTCGGGGTCAATGAGCAGTTCTTC. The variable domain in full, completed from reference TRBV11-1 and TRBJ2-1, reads EAEVAQSPRYKITEKSQAVAFWCDPISGHATLYWYRQILGQGPELLVQFQDESVVDDSQLPKDRFSAERLKGVDSTLKIQPAELGDSAMYLCASSPIVGVNEQFFGPGTRLTVL.